One and the same sample provided the 17 T cell receptor beta chains below, sequenced in a study of cytomegalovirus exposure and HLA in healthy donors. Primers: 60 Vbeta forward and 13 Jbeta reverse. The data were produced by immunoSEQ multiplex PCR, yet TCRdb's version contains in-frame clones alone and is incomplete. The sample carries about 150,000 clones, more than 75% recorded once. The sequencing input was PBMCs. The receptors were sampled from a woman between 18 and 30 years old in good health and CMV-seronegative.

This clone showed up just a few times. The V and J genes are TRBV6-5 and TRBJ2-7; the match to TRBD2 covers 7 bases. The CDR3 is made up of 13 amino acids. V dropped 6 bases and J dropped 11; count of bases not matched to a gene: 13. Germline-derived CDR1 and CDR2 are MNHEY and SVGAGI. The CDR3, as DNA: TGTGCCAGCAGCCTTAACGAGGCGGGAGCAAAGTACTTC. Protein sequence: CASSLNEAGAKYF.

This rearrangement joins TRBV6-5 to TRBJ1-2; D possibly corresponds to TRBD1 (5 bases). This CDR3 is 15 amino acids long. Trimming removed 6 bases from V and 3 bases from J, with 17 bases in between. Germline V gives CDR1 MNHEY, CDR2 SVGAGI. The CDR3 nucleotides are TGTGCCAGCAGCCGAACGGAAGGGGTCCACTATGGCTACACCTTC. The encoded protein is CASSRTEGVHYGYTF.

This clone has only a few counts. The CDR3 DNA follows: TGCGCCAGCAGCCAACCCGGGCGGGGAATACATGGCTACACCTTC. Protein product: CASSQPGRGIHGYTF. The rearrangement uses TRBV4-1 and TRBJ1-2; D gene unclear. V was cut by 2 bases and J by 6 bases, with 16 bases left in between. The CDR3 is 15 amino acids. Looked up from germline, CDR1 is MGHRA and CDR2 is YSYEKL.

The chain combines TRBV19 with TRBJ2-6; TRBD2 might be the D (6 bases). The CDR3 is 16 residues long. Trimming removed 2 bases at V and 6 bases at J, with 14 bases between. Germline CDR1 reads LNHDA; CDR2 reads SQIVND (reference sequence). CDR3 residues: CASSIRGGVAANVLTF. CDR3 nucleotides: TGTGCCAGTAGTATAAGGGGAGGCGTGGCGGCCAACGTCCTGACTTTC.

The rearrangement links TRBV7-2 to TRBJ2-4; TRBD2 matches 9 bases. The CDR3 totals 16 residues. The trim removed 7 bases at V and 0 bases at J, leaving 7 bases unmatched. The germline V gene encodes CDR1 SGHTA and CDR2 FQGNSA. The CDR3 DNA reads as TGTGCCAGCAATCCCGGGACTAGCAAAGCCAAAAACATTCAGTACTTC. Translating it yields CASNPGTSKAKNIQYF.

The CDR3 sequence: CAWSVRWGVAYEQYF. The CDR3 DNA sequence: TGTGCCTGGAGTGTACGGTGGGGCGTTGCCTACGAGCAGTACTTC. The chain employs TRBV30 and TRBJ2-7; a weak D match, TRBD1 (5 bases). V lost 0 bases and J lost 2, with 14 bases in between. Looked up from germline, CDR1 is GTSNPN and CDR2 is SVGIG (reference sequence). There are 15 residues in the CDR3. The complete variable domain, with remaining parts taken from reference TRBV30 and TRBJ2-7, reads SQTIHQWPATLVQPVGSPLSLECTVEGTSNPNLYWYRQAAGRGLQLLFYSVGIGQISSEVPQNLSASRPQDRQFILSSKKLLLSDSGFYLCAWSVRWGVAYEQYFGPGTRLTVT.

The chain is built from TRBV9 and TRBJ2-1; 9 bases line up with TRBD1. CDR1 and CDR2 (germline): SGDLS, YYNGEE. The trim removed 7 bases at V and 7 bases at J, leaving 12 bases unmatched. This CDR3 has 15 residues. This chain's CDR3 is CASSTSGTGSNEQFF. The CDR3 DNA is TGTGCCAGCTCGACTTCGGGGACAGGGAGTAATGAGCAGTTCTTC.

J is TRBJ2-5 and V is TRBV7-2; 7 nucleotides match TRBD2. Per germline, CDR1 SGHTA and CDR2 FQGNSA. The V segment lost 1 base and the J segment 2 bases; nucleotides outside the gene matches: 4. This CDR3 comprises 15 residues. The CDR3 DNA reads as TGTGCCAGCAGCTTAGAGGCTAGCGGACAAGAGACCCAGTACTTC. This gives the protein CASSLEASGQETQYF.

The chain employs TRBV7-2 and TRBJ1-5, with 7 bases that match TRBD1. With 5 bases clipped from V and 6 bases from J, the junction kept 10 bases outside the gene matches. The V gene's germline CDR1 is SGHTA and CDR2 FQGNSA. The CDR3 has 15 amino acids. The CDR3 loop reads CASSPRTGGAQPQHF. Here the CDR3 DNA reads TGTGCCAGCAGCCCAAGGACAGGAGGAGCTCAGCCCCAGCATTTT.

The V gene is TRBV4-3, the J gene TRBJ2-1; 7 bases line up with TRBD2. CDR1 and CDR2 (germline): LGHNA, YSLEER. This CDR3 is built from 16 residues. The ends lost 0 bases at V and 7 bases at J; junction bases unmatched: 9. CDR3 in amino acids: CASSQDHGREFNEQFF. For the CDR3, the DNA is TGCGCCAGCAGCCAAGATCACGGGCGGGAGTTTAATGAGCAGTTCTTC.

The CDR3 coding sequence is TGCGCCAGCAGAACCGGGGGAGCTTCCTACGAGCAGTACTTC. Translated, it gives CASRTGGASYEQYF. This rearrangement joins TRBV5-1 to TRBJ2-7, with a tentative D call TRBD2 (6 bases). Trimming shortened V by 5 bases and J by 1 base, and 13 bases separated the two germline ends. The CDR3 contains 14 residues. In germline, CDR1 is SGHRS, CDR2 YFSETQ. Using reference TRBV5-1 and TRBJ2-7 for the parts outside the CDR3, the full variable domain is KAGVTQTPRYLIKTRGQQVTLSCSPISGHRSVSWYQQTPGQGLQFLFEYFSETQRNKGNFPGRFSGRQFSNSRSEMNVSTLELGDSALYLCASRTGGASYEQYFGPGTRLTVT.

The J gene is TRBJ1-5, the V gene TRBV19; 7 nucleotides align to TRBD1. This CDR3 is 14 amino acids long. Germline CDR1 LNHDA, CDR2 SQIVND (reference sequence). V shed 6 bases, J shed 6 bases, and the junction held 8 bases outside the gene matches. The CDR3 DNA reads as TGTGCCAGTAGCGACGACAGGGTGGGTCAGCCCCAGCATTTT. Translated: CASSDDRVGQPQHF.

This clone appeared a few times. This same CDR3 is encoded by further DNA sequences in the sample. V gene TRBV2 combines with J gene TRBJ2-7, with TRBD2 as a possible D gene (7 bases). V gave up 6 bases and J gave up 5 bases, with 11 bases separating them. The germline gives CDR1 SNHLY, CDR2 FYNNEI. CDR3 length: 12 residues. CDR3 region: CASRRGGDEQYF. The CDR3 region has the DNA TGTGCCAGCAGAAGGGGGGGGGACGAGCAGTACTTC.

The chain employs TRBV5-1 and TRBJ1-2, with D possibly matching TRBD1 (5 bases). The V and J ends lost 2 bases and 7 bases respectively, with 9 bases between them. CDR3 size: 12 residues. Germline assignment: CDR1 SGHRS and CDR2 YFSETQ. The CDR3 region is CASSFGGGGYTF. CDR3 sequence (DNA): TGCGCCAGCAGCTTCGGGGGAGGTGGCTACACCTTC.

The V and J genes are TRBV2 and TRBJ1-5; TRBD1 is a possible D gene (6 bases). The CDR3 covers 17 residues. Germline CDR1 reads SNHLY; CDR2 reads FYNNEI. The germline V and J ends were trimmed by 0 bases and 7 bases, with 19 bases remaining between them. The CDR3 region is CASSEAAGRGGGQPQHF. Written as DNA, the CDR3 is TGTGCCAGCAGTGAAGCGGCAGGCAGGGGAGGGGGGCAGCCCCAGCATTTT. Looking up the rest from reference TRBV2 and TRBJ1-5 gives the full variable domain: EPEVTQTPSHQVTQMGQEVILRCVPISNHLYFYWYRQILGQKVEFLVSFYNNEISEKSEIFDDQFSVERPDGSNFTLKIRSTKLEDSAMYFCASSEAAGRGGGQPQHFGDGTRLSIL.

The V and J genes are TRBV2 and TRBJ2-1, with D possibly being TRBD2 (6 bases). Germline V gene sequence: CDR1 SNHLY, CDR2 FYNNEI. Trimming stripped 1 base from V and 10 bases from J, with 8 bases between. The CDR3 is 12 residues long. CDR3 loop: CASSEGGVEQFF. As DNA, the CDR3 is TGTGCCAGCAGTGAAGGGGGGGTGGAGCAGTTCTTC. The full variable domain, with the rest looked up from reference TRBV2 and TRBJ2-1, is EPEVTQTPSHQVTQMGQEVILRCVPISNHLYFYWYRQILGQKVEFLVSFYNNEISEKSEIFDDQFSVERPDGSNFTLKIRSTKLEDSAMYFCASSEGGVEQFFGPGTRLTVL.

For this clone: One end of the junction fails to match germline, which may point to a read error. V gene TRBV15 combines with J gene TRBJ2-5, with D possibly called TRBD1 or TRBD2 (7 bases each). This CDR3 has 13 amino acids. Germline CDR1 reads LNHNV; CDR2 reads YYDKDF (reference sequence). Here the CDR3 reads CAASRGRGETQYF. In DNA form, the CDR3 reads TGTGCCGCCAGCAGGGGGAGGGGGGAGACCCAGTACTTC. Together with reference TRBV15 and TRBJ2-5, the CDR3 gives the full variable domain: DAMVIQNPRYQVTQFGKPVTLSCSQTLNHNVMYWYQQKSSQAPKLLFHYYDKDFNNEADTPDNFQSRRPNTSFCFLDIRSPGLGDTAMYLCAASRGRGETQYFGPGTRLLVL.